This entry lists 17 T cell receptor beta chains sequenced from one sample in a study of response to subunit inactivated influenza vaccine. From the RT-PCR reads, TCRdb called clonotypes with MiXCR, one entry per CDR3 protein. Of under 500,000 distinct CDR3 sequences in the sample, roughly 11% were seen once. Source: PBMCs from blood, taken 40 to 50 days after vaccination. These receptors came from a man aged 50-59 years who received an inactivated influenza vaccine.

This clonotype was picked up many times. The CDR3 DNA is TGCAGTGCTAGAGACCGGGACGGCAACTACGAGCAGTACTTC. This codes for CSARDRDGNYEQYF. The chain has TRBV20-1 and TRBJ2-7; perhaps D is TRBD1 or TRBD2 (5 bases each). In germline, CDR1 is DFQATT, CDR2 SNEGSKA (reference sequence). The ends were cut back, 0 bases at V and 3 bases at J, with 12 bases in the middle. The CDR3 is made up of 14 amino acids.

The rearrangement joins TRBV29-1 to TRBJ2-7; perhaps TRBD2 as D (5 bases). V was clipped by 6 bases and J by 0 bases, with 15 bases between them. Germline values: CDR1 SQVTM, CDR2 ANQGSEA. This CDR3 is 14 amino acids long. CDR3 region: CSVARPGISYEQYF. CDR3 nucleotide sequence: TGCAGCGTCGCCAGGCCGGGGATCTCCTACGAGCAGTACTTC.

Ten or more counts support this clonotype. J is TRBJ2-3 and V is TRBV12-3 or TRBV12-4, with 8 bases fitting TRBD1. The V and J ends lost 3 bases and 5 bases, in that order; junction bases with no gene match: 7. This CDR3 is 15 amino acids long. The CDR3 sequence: CASSFLLTGGDTQYF. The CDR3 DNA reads TGTGCCAGCAGTTTTCTTCTCACAGGGGGAGATACGCAGTATTTT.

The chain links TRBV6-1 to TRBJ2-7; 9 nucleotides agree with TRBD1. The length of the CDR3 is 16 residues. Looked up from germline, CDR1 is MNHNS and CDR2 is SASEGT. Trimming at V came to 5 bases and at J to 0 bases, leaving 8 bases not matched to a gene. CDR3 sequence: CASSSAGTGSSYEQYF. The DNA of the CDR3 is TGTGCCAGCAGTAGCGCCGGGACAGGGAGCTCCTACGAGCAGTACTTC.

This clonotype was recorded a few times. CDR3 sequence: CASSLGSSGLYGYTF. As DNA, the CDR3 is TGTGCCAGCAGCTTAGGGTCCTCAGGACTCTATGGCTACACCTTC. The chain uses TRBV11-2 and TRBJ1-2; D is undetermined. In germline, CDR1 is SGHAT, CDR2 FQNNGV. V dropped 1 base and J dropped 4 bases, with 13 bases sitting between them. The CDR3 spans 15 residues.

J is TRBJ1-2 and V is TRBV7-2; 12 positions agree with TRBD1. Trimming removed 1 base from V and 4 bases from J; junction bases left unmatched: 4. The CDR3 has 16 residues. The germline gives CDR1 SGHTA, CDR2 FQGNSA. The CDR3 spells CASSLVGTGGVYGYTF. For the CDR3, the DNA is TGTGCCAGCAGCTTAGTCGGGACAGGGGGCGTCTATGGCTACACCTTC.

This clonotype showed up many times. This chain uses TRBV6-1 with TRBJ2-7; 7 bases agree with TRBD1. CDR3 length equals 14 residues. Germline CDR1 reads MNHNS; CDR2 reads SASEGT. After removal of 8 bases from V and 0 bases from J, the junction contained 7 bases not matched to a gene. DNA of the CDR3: TGTGCCAGCCTTGCGGACAGGACCTCCTACGAGCAGTACTTC. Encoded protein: CASLADRTSYEQYF.

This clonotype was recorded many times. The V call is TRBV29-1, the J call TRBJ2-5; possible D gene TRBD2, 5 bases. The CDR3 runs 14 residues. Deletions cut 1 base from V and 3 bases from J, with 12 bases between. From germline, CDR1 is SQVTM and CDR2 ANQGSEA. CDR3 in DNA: TGCAGCGTTGAAGCCCCGGGAAGAAAAGAGACCCAGTACTTC. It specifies CSVEAPGRKETQYF. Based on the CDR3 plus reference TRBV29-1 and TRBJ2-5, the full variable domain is SAVISQKPSRDICQRGTSLTIQCQVDSQVTMMFWYRQQPGQSLTLIATANQGSEATYESGFVIDKFPISRPNLTFSTLTVSNMSPEDSSIYLCSVEAPGRKETQYFGPGTRLLVL.

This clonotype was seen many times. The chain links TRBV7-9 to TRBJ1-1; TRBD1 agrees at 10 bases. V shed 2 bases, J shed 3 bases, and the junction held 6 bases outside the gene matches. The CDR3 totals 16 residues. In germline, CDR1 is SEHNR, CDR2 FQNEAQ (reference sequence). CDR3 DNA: TGTGCCAGCAGCTTAAGCCCTGGACAGGGGGACACTGAAGCTTTCTTT. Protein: CASSLSPGQGDTEAFF.

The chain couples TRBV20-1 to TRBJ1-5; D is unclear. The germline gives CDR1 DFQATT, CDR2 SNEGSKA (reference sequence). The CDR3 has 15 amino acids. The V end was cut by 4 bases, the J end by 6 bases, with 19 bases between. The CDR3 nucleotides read TGCAGTGCTACCCGCCGAGGAGGAGGCGGTCAGCCCCAGCATTTT. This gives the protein CSATRRGGGGQPQHF.

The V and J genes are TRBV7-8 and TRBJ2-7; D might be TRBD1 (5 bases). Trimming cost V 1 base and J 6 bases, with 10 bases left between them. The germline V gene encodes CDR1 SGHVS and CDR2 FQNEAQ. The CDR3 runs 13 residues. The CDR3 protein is CASSLGDSLEQYF. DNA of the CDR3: TGTGCCAGCAGCTTAGGCGACAGCCTCGAGCAGTACTTC. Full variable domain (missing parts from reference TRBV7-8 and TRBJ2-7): GAGVSQSPRYKVAKRGQDVALRCDPISGHVSLFWYQQALGQGPEFLTYFQNEAQLDKSGLPSDRFFAERPEGSVSTLKIQRTQQEDSAVYLCASSLGDSLEQYFGPGTRLTVT.

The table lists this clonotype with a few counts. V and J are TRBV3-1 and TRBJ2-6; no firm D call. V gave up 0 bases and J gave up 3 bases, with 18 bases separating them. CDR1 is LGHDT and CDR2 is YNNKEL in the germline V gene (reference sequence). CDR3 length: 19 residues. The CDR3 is CASSQDIRFGSYGANVLTF. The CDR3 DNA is TGTGCCAGCAGCCAAGATATAAGGTTCGGCAGCTATGGGGCCAACGTCCTGACTTTC.

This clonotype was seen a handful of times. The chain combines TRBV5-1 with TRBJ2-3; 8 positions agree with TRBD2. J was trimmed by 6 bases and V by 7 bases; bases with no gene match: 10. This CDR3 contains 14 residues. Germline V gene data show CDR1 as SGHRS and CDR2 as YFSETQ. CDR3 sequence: CASSSGSRSDTQYF. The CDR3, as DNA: TGCGCCAGCTCGAGCGGGAGCCGATCTGATACGCAGTATTTT.

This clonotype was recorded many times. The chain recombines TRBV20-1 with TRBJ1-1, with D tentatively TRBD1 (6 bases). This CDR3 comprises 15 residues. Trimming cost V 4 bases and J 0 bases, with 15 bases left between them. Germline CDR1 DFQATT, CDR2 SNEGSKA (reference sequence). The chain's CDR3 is CSANRVGRVNTEAFF. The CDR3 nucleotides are TGCAGTGCTAACAGGGTAGGAAGGGTGAACACTGAAGCTTTCTTT.

The CDR3 protein is CASSYGQGAAGELFF. CDR3 nucleotides: TGTGCCAGCAGCTACGGACAGGGGGCGGCCGGGGAGCTGTTTTTT. The rearrangement uses TRBV5-4 and TRBJ2-2; 11 bases match TRBD1. Germline CDR1 reads SGHNT; CDR2 reads YYREEE (reference sequence). The length of the CDR3 is 15 residues. J was trimmed by 6 bases and V by 3 bases; bases with no gene match: 4.

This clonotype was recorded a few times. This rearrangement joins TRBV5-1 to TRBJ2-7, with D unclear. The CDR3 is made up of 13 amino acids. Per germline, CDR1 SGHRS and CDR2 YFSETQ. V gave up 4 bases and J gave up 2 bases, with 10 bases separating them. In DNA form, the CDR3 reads TGCGCCAGCAGCCAGGACCAAACCTACGAGCAGTACTTC. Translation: CASSQDQTYEQYF.

CDR3 residues: CSVHPTGFRETQYF. The DNA of the CDR3 is TGCAGCGTTCACCCGACAGGGTTTCGCGAGACCCAGTACTTC. This chain joins TRBV29-1 and TRBJ2-5; 7 bases are a match to TRBD1. V was clipped by 5 bases and J by 5 bases; unmatched bases: 11. CDR1 and CDR2 (germline): SQVTM, ANQGSEA. CDR3 length equals 14 residues.